Listed below are T cell receptor beta chains from one sample, sequenced in a study of blood T cell repertoires in COVID-19. Assay used: immunoSEQ multiplex PCR; TCRdb lists only in-frame clones, some missing. Among approximately 240,000 clones listed, 82% were seen once. Sequenced: peripheral blood. Receptors originate from a woman aged 80 or over with active or convalescent COVID-19. Both conserved end residues are part of each CDR3. A D gene is named only where the DNA matches it firmly. Clone size, where shown, is once, few, many, or a class for clones that have expanded.

V gene: TRBV19
D gene: -
J gene: TRBJ2-6
clone size: -
CDR3 protein: CASSDRSRANVLTF
CDR3 DNA: TGTGCCAGTAGTGACAGAAGTAGAGCCAACGTCCTGACTTTC

V gene: TRBV6-5
D gene: TRBD1
J gene: TRBJ1-2
clone size: -
CDR3 protein: CASMTGQGASYGYTF
CDR3 DNA: TGTGCCAGCATGACCGGACAGGGGGCCTCCTATGGCTACACCTTC

V gene: TRBV3-1/TRBV3-2
D gene: -
J gene: TRBJ2-1
clone size: -
CDR3 protein: CASSHVPGLIYNEQFF
CDR3 DNA: TGTGCCAGCAGCCACGTACCGGGACTGATATACAATGAGCAGTTCTTC

V gene: TRBV29-1
D gene: -
J gene: TRBJ2-3
clone size: -
CDR3 protein: CSVSRFSTDTQYF
CDR3 DNA: TGCAGCGTTTCCCGGTTCAGCACAGATACGCAGTATTTT

V gene: TRBV5-6
D gene: -
J gene: TRBJ2-2
clone size: -
CDR3 protein: CASSMGTQITGELFF
CDR3 DNA: TGTGCCAGCAGCATGGGGACACAAATTACCGGGGAGCTGTTTTTT

V gene: TRBV10-3
D gene: -
J gene: TRBJ2-5
clone size: many
CDR3 protein: CAISESSSAVGETQYF
CDR3 DNA: TGTGCCATCAGTGAGTCGAGTAGCGCGGTGGGAGAGACCCAGTACTTC

V gene: TRBV19
D gene: -
J gene: TRBJ2-3
clone size: once
CDR3 protein: CASSIGQWKGYTQYF
CDR3 DNA: TGTGCCAGTAGTATCGGACAGTGGAAAGGATATACGCAGTATTTT

V gene: TRBV9
D gene: TRBD1
J gene: TRBJ2-1
clone size: once
CDR3 protein: CASSVAGDRVPFF
CDR3 DNA: TGTGCCAGCAGCGTAGCTGGAGACAGGGTTCCCTTCTTC

V gene: TRBV3-1/TRBV3-2
D gene: -
J gene: TRBJ2-7
clone size: -
CDR3 protein: CASSQVDSEQYF
CDR3 DNA: TGTGCCAGCAGCCAGGTGGACAGCGAGCAGTACTTC

V gene: TRBV14
D gene: TRBD1
J gene: TRBJ2-1
clone size: few
CDR3 protein: CASSRRQGSYNEQFF
CDR3 DNA: TGTGCCAGCAGCCGCCGACAGGGCTCCTACAATGAGCAGTTCTTC

V gene: TRBV3-1/TRBV3-2
D gene: TRBD1
J gene: TRBJ1-2
clone size: -
CDR3 protein: CASSPTGLRYGYTF
CDR3 DNA: TGTGCCAGCAGCCCGACAGGGTTGCGCTATGGCTACACCTTC

V gene: TRBV30
D gene: TRBD2
J gene: TRBJ2-7
clone size: -
CDR3 protein: CAWRPGTSGSSSSYEQYF
CDR3 DNA: TGTGCCTGGAGACCCGGGACTAGCGGTTCCTCGAGCTCCTACGAGCAGTACTTC

V gene: TRBV9
D gene: TRBD2
J gene: TRBJ2-1
clone size: -
CDR3 protein: CASSVEGWTSGTTYNEQFF
CDR3 DNA: TGTGCCAGCAGCGTAGAGGGGTGGACTAGCGGGACGACCTACAATGAGCAGTTCTTC

V gene: TRBV2
D gene: TRBD2
J gene: TRBJ2-7
clone size: -
CDR3 protein: CASTGTSGSYEQYF
CDR3 DNA: TGTGCCAGCACCGGGACTAGCGGGAGCTACGAGCAGTACTTC

V gene: TRBV7-9
D gene: TRBD1
J gene: TRBJ1-2
clone size: -
CDR3 protein: CASSSPGTGAVYGYTF
CDR3 DNA: TGTGCCAGCAGCTCCCCCGGGACAGGGGCGGTCTATGGCTACACCTTC

V gene: TRBV5-1
D gene: TRBD2
J gene: TRBJ2-3
clone size: -
CDR3 protein: CASSGASGGAADTQYF
CDR3 DNA: TGCGCCAGCAGCGGAGCTAGCGGGGGGGCAGCAGATACGCAGTATTTT

V gene: TRBV9
D gene: TRBD1
J gene: TRBJ1-2
clone size: -
CDR3 protein: CASSDDRAGRDYGYTF
CDR3 DNA: TGTGCCAGCAGCGACGACAGGGCGGGTAGGGACTATGGCTACACCTTC

V gene: TRBV5-5
D gene: -
J gene: TRBJ1-4
clone size: -
CDR3 protein: CASSLDTSTNEKLFF
CDR3 DNA: TGTGCCAGCAGCTTGGACACGTCAACTAATGAAAAACTGTTTTTT

V gene: TRBV12-3/TRBV12-4
D gene: -
J gene: TRBJ1-2
clone size: -
CDR3 protein: CASSVGVGGYTF
CDR3 DNA: TGTGCCAGCAGTGTCGGGGTGGGGGGCTACACCTTC